The table lists the clone carrying this T cell receptor (beta chain) with many counts. The data belong to a study of blood T cell repertoires in COVID-19. The method was immunoSEQ multiplex PCR; TCRdb's version includes in-frame clones alone and lacks a portion of them. The data show 150,000 to 200,000 clones, 86% seen once. The CDR3 consists of 15 residues. Germline assignment: CDR1 KGHDR and CDR2 SFDVKD. V shed 8 bases and J shed 8 bases, with 20 bases lying between them. The sample taken for sequencing was peripheral blood. The gene calls are TRBV24-1 and TRBJ1-4, with D tentatively TRBD1 (5 bases). The origin of this receptor is a man between 65 and 85 years old with acute or convalescent COVID-19. The DNA of the CDR3 is TGTGCCACCATTCCCCCCGGGGGATCGAGAGAAAAACTGTTTTTT. Amino acid sequence: CATIPPGGSREKLFF.